This T cell receptor beta chain was identified during a study of blood T cell repertoires in COVID-19. Trimming cost V 4 bases and J 3 bases; bases outside gene matches: 5. This CDR3 spans 15 amino acids. Germline V CDR1 and CDR2: ENHRY, SYGVKD. Authors' data handling: Using reference gene primer amplification, nucleated cell counts were estimated. Produced via immunoSEQ multiplex PCR; TCRdb's table is partial and in-frame only. V, J and clone size are those of that table, while D and trimming were read from the DNA. This sample carries some 260,000 clones, 88% of them seen once, and the ten largest clones take under 8%.

Sequenced: peripheral blood. This chain connects TRBV10-3 to TRBJ1-2; 10 nucleotides match TRBD1. The source is a woman younger than 45 with COVID-19, enrolled during active disease. CDR3 coding DNA: TGTGCCATCAGTGGACAGGGGGCATCCCACTATGGCTACACCTTC. Translation: CAISGQGASHYGYTF.